What follows describes a single TCR beta chain. This record comes from a study of PD-1 blockade in classical Hodgkin lymphoma. Time point reported: newly diagnosed, previously untreated cHL patient sample. Method: immunoSEQ multiplex PCR; TCRdb's copy keeps in-frame clones and lacks some. The repertoire holds fewer than 90,000 clones, with roughly 93% as singletons. The CDR3 covers 15 residues. Trimming removed 1 base from V and 5 bases from J; junction bases left unmatched: 7. Germline CDR1 is SGHTS and CDR2 is YDEGEE. Sequencing was done on a sample of peripheral blood mononuclear cells (PBMCs). The rearrangement joins TRBV5-8 to TRBJ1-1, with 8 bases aligning to TRBD1. This receptor was taken from a human donor with classical Hodgkin lymphoma. The CDR3 bases are TGTGCCAGCAGCTTGTCGGGCAGGGGGCGAACTGAAGCTTTCTTT. Its translation is CASSLSGRGRTEAFF.